The rows below give T cell receptor beta chains drawn from one sample of a study of T-cell reconstitution after alpha-beta-depleted transplantation in children. Each CDR3 protein is one row after TCRdb ran MiXCR on the PCR reads. There are hundreds of thousands of distinct CDR3 sequences in the sample; roughly 7.7% occur only once, and roughly 5.8% lies in the top ten. The input for sequencing was PBMCs, mostly from graft donor cells, taken 180 days after TCRalphabeta/CD19-depleted stem cell transplant. The receptors here all came from a male patient between 10 and 17 years old who had a stem cell transplant for acute lymphoblastic leukemia, so the T cells may come from the graft donor. Both conserved end residues are trimmed from each CDR3. Expanded clones are given a class, and other clones once, few, many or no size at all.

v_call	clone_size	cdr3_aa
TRBV20-1	many	SASVDLGQVCQPQH
TRBV20-1	.	SARDAFAGEAF
TRBV5-1	.	ASSFAARTGTGPNEKLF
TRBV7-9	many	ASSSPTVPTGELF
TRBV3-1	many	ASSQTSDRDAGYT
TRBV20-1	many	SARVPGQQETQY
TRBV27	many	ASSGGLLTSYEQY
TRBV12-3/TRBV12-4	many	ASSIAASTDTQY
TRBV7-9	many	ASSFSGEKLF
TRBV29-1	many	SVVVAGLQETQY
TRBV19	many	ASSQGHRYEQY
TRBV7-6	many	ASGQRDGELF
TRBV28	many	ASSSDSNEQF
TRBV24-1	many	ATSDWTDSYNEQF
TRBV28	many	ASSYRADTQY
TRBV5-1	many	ASSPGQGGNTEAF
TRBV11-2	many	ASSLQPFTDTQY
TRBV24-1	many	ATSGTNYGYT
TRBV20-1	many	SSWGAGSNEQF
TRBV21-1	many	ASSKVSWGGCEQF
TRBV4-1	many	ASSQAGEEAF
TRBV12-3/TRBV12-4	many	ASSLQDTDTQY
TRBV20-1	few	SAREAYNQPQH
TRBV24-1	many	ATSDTYGYT
TRBV12-3/TRBV12-4	many	ASSRLDGTGGLNTEAF
TRBV3-1	many	ASIAGPLGETQY
TRBV20-1	medium-sized	SARLAGGTDTQY
TRBV7-6	many	ASSLKWWQETQY
TRBV9	many	ASSVSGSRGYEQY
TRBV20-1	few	SARASLRLGETQY
TRBV29-1	many	SGAGTGGARVGVAQY
TRBV7-9	many	ASSQESGGQYEQY
TRBV20-1	many	SASPDSIYGYT
TRBV20-1	many	SARPSFTNEKLF
TRBV5-5	many	ASSFRDTLAKNIQY